This TCR beta chain emerged from a study of regulatory T cells (dated by TCRdb to about 2018). For the study in its entirety: The study compared T-cell receptor beta repertoires of sorted regulatory, conventional CD4+ and CD8+ T cells between CD3G-deficient patients and healthy controls.

For the multiplex PCR, 52 forward TRBV primers and 13 reverse TRBJ primers were used, and amplification bias was corrected with both assay-based and computational methods. Rearranged TRB loci were amplified from genomic DNA by multiplex PCR within the immunoSEQ assay. TRB amplicons were sequenced on an Illumina HiSeq platform. Under the source paper's analysis protocol: Raw sequences were error-filtered and aligned to reference gene sequences by custom algorithms, then analyzed with the immunoSEQ online tools. Frequencies of productive and nonproductive TRB rearrangements were assessed among unique sequences as well as among total sequences. For TRB CDR3 positions 6 and 7, hydrophobicity together with amino acid composition served as the basis for assessing self-reactivity potential. Group comparisons used t tests, Mann-Whitney tests or two-way ANOVA run in Prism software. In TCRdb, the immuneACCESS table is reduced to in-frame sequences with V and J assigned. These tables do not hold every clone; where another copy was compared, an unresolved V gene accounts for under half, and the others remain unexplained. V and J calls and clone size are copied from that table; D and trimming were computed from the DNA. This sample comprises 25,000 to 30,000 clones, around 90% of them detected only once. Around 1.5% of the sample belongs to the ten largest clones.

The full study reports these points: Hydrophobic residues at CDR3 positions 6 and 7 were enriched in conventional CD4+ T cells from CD3G-deficient patients, suggesting more self-reactive specificities. Restricted unique TRB V-J pairs and skewed V and J gene usage were observed in patient repertoires, most markedly in regulatory T cells.

V is clipped by 7 bases and J by 3 bases, and the sequence between their germline boundaries is 19 bases long. Looking up the germline V gene yields CDR1 MNHNS and CDR2 SASEGT. The CDR3 has 15 amino acids, counting the end cysteine and phenylalanine. Solely the CDR3 DNA is kept, with 45 bases framed from the first base. On this clone itself: Its antigen target is currently unknown. Qualities for individual bases were not recorded, and no much larger clone is one base off.

All CD3G-deficient patients had evidence of autoimmunity, which was more severe in two of the patients. At the time of testing, the patients were between 2 and 39 years old, and their CD4+ and CD8+ T cells had reduced naive proportions and increased memory proportions. CD4+ cells were FACS-sorted into CD25-high CD127-low regulatory T cells and CD25-low CD127-high conventional CD4+ T cells. About six individuals with CD3G deficiency made up the patient group. An international network of physicians spanning the United States, Europe and Asia provided the patient samples and clinical data. Ficoll density separation was used to isolate peripheral blood mononuclear cells.

The chain is assembled from TRBV6-1 and TRBJ2-7, with the identity of the D gene unclear. The receptor's source is a young adult with CD3G deficiency. Sequencing was carried out using conventional CD4+ T cells sorted from blood. The DNA reads as follows: TGTGCCAGCACCCTCTCGTGGATGGGGTACTACGAGCAGTACTTC. The resulting protein is CASTLSWMGYYEQYF.